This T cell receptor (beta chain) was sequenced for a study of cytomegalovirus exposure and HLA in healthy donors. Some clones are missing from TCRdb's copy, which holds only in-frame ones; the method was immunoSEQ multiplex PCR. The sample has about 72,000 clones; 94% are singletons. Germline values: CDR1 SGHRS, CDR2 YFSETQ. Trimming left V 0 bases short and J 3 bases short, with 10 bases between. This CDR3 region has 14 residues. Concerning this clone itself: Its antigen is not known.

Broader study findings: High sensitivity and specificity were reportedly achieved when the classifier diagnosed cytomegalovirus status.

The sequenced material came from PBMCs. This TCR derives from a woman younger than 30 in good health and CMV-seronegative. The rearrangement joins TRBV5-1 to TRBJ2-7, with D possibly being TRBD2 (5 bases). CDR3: CASSLVFTSYEQYF. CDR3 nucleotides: TGCGCCAGCAGCTTGGTTTTTACTAGCTACGAGCAGTACTTC.